The clone carrying this T cell receptor (beta chain) has at least ten counts. The antigen is unknown. V gave up 4 bases and J gave up 5 bases, with 24 bases separating them. The CDR3 runs to 18 residues. Per the germline V gene, CDR1 is MDHEN and CDR2 is SYDVKM. As to time point: healthy volunteer bleed at 6 weeks. Before extraction, the whole blood was not fractionated, and total RNA was taken from it. This entry comes from a study of human T cells and chemical hapten exposure. Study in general: Per-sample TCR yield variability stemmed mainly from small pooled library volume differences. Whole-study results and caveats: DPC sensitization produced no change in TCRs with frequency above 1 in 1000.

Attachment of unique molecular identifiers to individual cDNA molecules was performed in the library. In the study's own analysis: Sample-level TCR yields exhibited a median of around 100,000, with a range of roughly 20,000 to 750,000. From the RACE reads, TCRdb called clonotypes with MiXCR, one entry per CDR3 protein. The V and J calls and clone size come from TCRdb's table, not from the authors' own analysis. The profile shows some 31,000 distinct CDR3 sequences, roughly 5% of them singletons. This rearrangement joins TRBV28 to TRBJ2-1; D might be TRBD2 (6 bases). The sample was whole blood. This sequence originates from a human donor in good health. Some clones in this sample may be carry-over from other donors' samples. Here the CDR3 DNA reads TGTGCCAGCAGTTCCATCCCCGGCCTGGGAGGAGAGAACAATGAGCAGTTCTTC. This sequence encodes CASSSIPGLGGENNEQFF.